The 14 T cell receptor beta chains below all came from one sample that was sequenced in a study of blood T cell repertoires in COVID-19. The table came from immunoSEQ multiplex PCR; TCRdb's copy has only in-frame clones and leaves some out. The sample lists tens of thousands of clones; around 70% were seen once. The sequencing input was peripheral blood. These TCRs come from a woman in her sixties or seventies with acute or convalescent COVID-19.

V usage is TRBV6-5 and J usage is TRBJ1-2; TRBD1 matches at 9 bases. CDR1 MNHEY and CDR2 SVGAGI come from the germline V gene. CDR3 length: 12 residues. V shed 2 bases and J 14 bases; nucleotides not matched to a gene: 6. CDR3 sequence reads: CASSYGDRVITF. The DNA of the CDR3 is TGTGCCAGCAGTTACGGGGACAGGGTAATTACCTTC.

The CDR3 reads CASRQGAGNTIYF. The CDR3 nucleotides are TGCGCCAGCAGACAGGGTGCTGGAAACACCATATATTTT. The chain uses TRBV5-1 and TRBJ1-3; D may be TRBD1 (6 bases). The CDR3 is 13 amino acids. The V and J ends lost 5 bases and 2 bases respectively, with 8 bases between them. Per germline, CDR1 SGHRS and CDR2 YFSETQ.

The chain combines TRBV19 with TRBJ2-3; D is possibly TRBD1 (6 bases). Germline CDR1 and CDR2: LNHDA and SQIVND (reference sequence). Trimming removed 5 bases from V and 3 bases from J, with 18 bases in between. This CDR3 is built from 16 residues. CDR3 DNA: TGTGCCAGTAGTCCGGGACACTTGAGGGGGACAGATACGCAGTATTTT. Translated: CASSPGHLRGTDTQYF. Combining the CDR3 with reference TRBV19 and TRBJ2-3 gives the whole variable domain DGGITQSPKYLFRKEGQNVTLSCEQNLNHDAMYWYRQDPGQGLRLIYYSQIVNDFQKGDIAEGYSVSREKKESFPLTVTSAQKNPTAFYLCASSPGHLRGTDTQYFGPGTRLTVL.

This chain uses TRBV6-5 with TRBJ2-3; D is unclear. V lost 7 bases and J lost 5, with 19 bases in between. The CDR3 is 15 residues long. Looked up from germline, CDR1 is MNHEY and CDR2 is SVGAGI. CDR3 residues: CASTSHGPLGDTQYF. The DNA of the CDR3 is TGTGCCAGCACTTCTCATGGGCCCCTGGGAGATACGCAGTATTTT.

V and J are TRBV10-3 and TRBJ1-1, with 8 bases identical to TRBD1. Germline loops: CDR1 ENHRY, CDR2 SYGVKD. V lost 9 bases and J lost 4; bases outside the gene matches: 10. CDR3 length: 14 amino acids. In DNA form, the CDR3 reads TGTGCCATTAGGGCCTCAGGGGGCTTCACTGAAGCTTTCTTT. Its translation is CAIRASGGFTEAFF.

This clone was recorded once. The chain is built from TRBV7-8 and TRBJ2-5; D might be TRBD1 (7 bases). The V gene lost 3 bases and the J gene lost 4 bases, with 15 bases spanning the gap. The V gene's germline CDR1 is SGHVS and CDR2 FQNEAQ. CDR3 length: 15 amino acids. CDR3 region: CASSFRGVKGETQYF. CDR3 nucleotide sequence: TGTGCCAGCAGCTTCAGGGGGGTCAAAGGAGAGACCCAGTACTTC.

The CDR3 loop reads CASSLPRVNTEAFF. CDR3 DNA: TGTGCCAGCAGCCTGCCCAGGGTGAACACTGAAGCTTTCTTT. The chain couples TRBV4-2 to TRBJ1-1; D is possibly TRBD1 (5 bases). Trimming stripped 4 bases from V and 0 bases from J, with 9 bases between. The CDR3 spans 14 residues. Germline CDR1 reads LGHNA; CDR2 reads YNFKEQ.

This clone was detected a few times. The chain has TRBV13 and TRBJ2-1, with 9 bases aligning to TRBD1. CDR3 length: 16 amino acids. CDR1 and CDR2 from the germline V gene are PRHDT and FYEKMQ (reference sequence). J gave up 9 bases and V 5 bases, and 14 bases lay outside the gene matches. CDR3 DNA: TGTGCCAGCAGCGACCTCCGGGACAGGGAATTTGGTGAGCAGTTCTTC. Translated, it gives CASSDLRDREFGEQFF.

The V call is TRBV12-3 or TRBV12-4, the J call TRBJ2-1; D call uncertain. This CDR3 spans 13 amino acids. V was cut by 3 bases and J by 3 bases, with 6 bases left in between. The DNA of the CDR3 is TGTGCCAGCAGTTTCCGTCGCTACAATGAGCAGTTCTTC. Its translation is CASSFRRYNEQFF.

The chain links TRBV5-1 to TRBJ1-4; a possible D gene is TRBD1 (6 bases). Germline V gives CDR1 SGHRS, CDR2 YFSETQ. This CDR3 is built from 15 residues. Trimming cost V 1 base and J 3 bases, with 10 bases left between them. CDR3 protein: CASSLLDSPNEKLFF. CDR3 in DNA: TGCGCCAGCAGCTTGCTGGACAGCCCTAATGAAAAACTGTTTTTT.

The rearrangement uses TRBV6-5 and TRBJ1-2; tentatively, D is TRBD1 (6 bases). Germline CDR1 and CDR2: MNHEY and SVGAGI. The CDR3 contains 13 residues. Trimming stripped 6 bases from V and 4 bases from J, with 12 bases between. The CDR3 loop reads CASRVQGRYGYTF. CDR3 in DNA: TGTGCCAGCAGGGTACAGGGACGCTATGGCTACACCTTC.

Remarks on this clone: The sample holds other DNA sequences that translate to the same CDR3. The chain carries TRBV5-1 and TRBJ2-5; 10 bases are a match to TRBD2. The CDR3 sequence is 14 residues long. With 2 bases clipped from V and 2 bases from J, the junction kept 0 bases outside the gene matches. Germline assignment: CDR1 SGHRS and CDR2 YFSETQ. This CDR3 is CASSLLAGQETQYF. DNA for the CDR3: TGCGCCAGCAGCTTACTAGCGGGGCAAGAGACCCAGTACTTC.

The chain combines TRBV7-3 with TRBJ2-1, with 10 bases that match TRBD2. Germline V gene sequence: CDR1 SGHTA, CDR2 FQGTGA. V lost 3 bases to trimming and J lost 4 bases; unmatched junction nucleotides: 3. The CDR3 has 15 amino acids. CDR3 amino acids: CASSFSGGIYNEQFF. The CDR3 region has the DNA TGTGCCAGCAGCTTTAGCGGGGGGATATACAATGAGCAGTTCTTC.

This clone was seen only once. CDR3 nucleotide sequence: TGTGCCAGCAGTGGTCGACAGGGGAACCTTGAGCAGTTCTTC. Its translation: CASSGRQGNLEQFF. V usage is TRBV6-2 or TRBV6-3 and J usage is TRBJ2-1, with TRBD1 matching over 8 bases. V lost 5 bases, J lost 9 bases, and 9 bases stayed unmatched. The germline V gene has CDR1 MNHEY and CDR2 SVGEGT. This CDR3 comprises 14 residues.